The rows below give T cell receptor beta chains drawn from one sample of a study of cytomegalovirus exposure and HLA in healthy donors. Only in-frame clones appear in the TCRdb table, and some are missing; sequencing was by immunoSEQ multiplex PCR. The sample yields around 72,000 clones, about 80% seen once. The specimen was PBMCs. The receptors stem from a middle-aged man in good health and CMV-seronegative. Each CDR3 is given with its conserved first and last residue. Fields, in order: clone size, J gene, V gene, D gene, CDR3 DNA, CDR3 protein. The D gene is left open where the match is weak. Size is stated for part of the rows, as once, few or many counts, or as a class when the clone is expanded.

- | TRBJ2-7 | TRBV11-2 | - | TGTGCCAGCAGCACCCGACGCTGGGACCCAACAGGGCACGAGCAGTACTTC | CASSTRRWDPTGHEQYF
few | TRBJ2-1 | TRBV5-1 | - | TGCGCCAGCAGCTTGGAGGCTAGTTACAATGAGCAGTTCTTC | CASSLEASYNEQFF
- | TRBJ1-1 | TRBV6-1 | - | TGTGCCAGCAGCAGACAGGTCAAGAACACTGAAGCTTTCTTT | CASSRQVKNTEAFF
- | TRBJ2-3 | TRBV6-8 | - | TGTGCCGCACGGAGGACAGATACGCAGTATTTT | CAARRTDTQYF
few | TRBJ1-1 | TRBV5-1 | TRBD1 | TGCGCCAGCAGCATACAGGGGGCCTCGAACACTGAAGCTTTCTTT | CASSIQGASNTEAFF
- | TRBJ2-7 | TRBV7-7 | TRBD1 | TGTGCTAGCAGCGTCGGGACAGGGCTGGACGAGCAGTACTTC | CASSVGTGLDEQYF
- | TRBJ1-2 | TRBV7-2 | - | TGTGCCAGCAGCCAAGACGCACAGATAGGCTACACCTTC | CASSQDAQIGYTF
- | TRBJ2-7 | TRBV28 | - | TGTGCCAGCGGAGGGAACCACGAGCAGTACTTC | CASGGNHEQYF
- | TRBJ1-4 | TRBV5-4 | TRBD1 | TGTGCCAGCAGCACAGGGGGGTCTAATGAAAAACTGTTTTTT | CASSTGGSNEKLFF
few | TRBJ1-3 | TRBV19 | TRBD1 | TGTGCCAGTAGCGGACAGGGAGACTCTGGAAACACCATATATTTT | CASSGQGDSGNTIYF
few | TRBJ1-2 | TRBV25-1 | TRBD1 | TGTGCCAGCAGTACGAGGACAGGGGGCAACTATGGCTACACCTTC | CASSTRTGGNYGYTF
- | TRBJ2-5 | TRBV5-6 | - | TGTGCCAGCACCTGGGGGCGGAGAGCGCGGGAGACCCAGTACTTC | CASTWGRRARETQYF
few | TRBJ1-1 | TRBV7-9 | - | TGTGCCAGCAGCCAAAAATCTGGGGGCCAGCGAAACACTGAAGCTTTCTTT | CASSQKSGGQRNTEAFF
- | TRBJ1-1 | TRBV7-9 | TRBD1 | TGTGCCAGCCGATTGGGACAGGCCAGCGTAGCTTTCTTT | CASRLGQASVAFF
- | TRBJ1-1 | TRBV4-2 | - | TGTGCCAGCAGCCTAGTAGAACAGGGCCGAAAGGCTTTCTTT | CASSLVEQGRKAFF
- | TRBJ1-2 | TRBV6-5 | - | TGTGCCAGCAGTTACTACGGGGAGAGGCGCTACACCTTC | CASSYYGERRYTF
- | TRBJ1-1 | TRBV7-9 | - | TGTGCCAGCAGCTTAGTCCGCGCCGGAGGGGAAGCTTTCTTT | CASSLVRAGGEAFF
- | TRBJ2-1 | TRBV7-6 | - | TGTGCCAGCAGCGGAAACGTGCCACCAACAGAGGAGCAGTTCTTC | CASSGNVPPTEEQFF